The clone carrying this T cell receptor (beta chain) was counted ten times or more. Primers: 60 Vbeta forward and 13 Jbeta reverse. Sequenced by immunoSEQ multiplex PCR; TCRdb stores in-frame clones only, minus some. Of under 150,000 clones in the sample, around 10% were seen once. The data stem from a study of cytomegalovirus exposure and HLA in healthy donors. The sample consisted of PBMCs. This TCR was recovered from a male donor in good health and CMV-seronegative.

DNA of the CDR3: TGTGCCAGCAGAAGAACAGGGGGCGGGAGTGACTATGGCTACACCTTC. Its protein product is CASRRTGGGSDYGYTF. J is TRBJ1-2 and V is TRBV5-4, with 9 bases aligning to TRBD1. The CDR3 contains 16 residues. V gave up 5 bases and J gave up 3 bases; unmatched junction bases: 11. Germline lookup yields CDR1 SGHNT and CDR2 YYREEE (reference sequence).